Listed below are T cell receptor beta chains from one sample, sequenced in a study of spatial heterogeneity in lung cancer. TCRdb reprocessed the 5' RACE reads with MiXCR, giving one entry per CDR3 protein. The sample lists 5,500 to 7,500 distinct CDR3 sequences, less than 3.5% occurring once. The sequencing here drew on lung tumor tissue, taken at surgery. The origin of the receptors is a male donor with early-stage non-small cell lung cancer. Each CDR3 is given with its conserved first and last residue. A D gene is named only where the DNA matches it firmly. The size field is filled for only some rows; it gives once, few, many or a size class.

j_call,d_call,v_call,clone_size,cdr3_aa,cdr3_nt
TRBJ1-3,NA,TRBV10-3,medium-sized,CAISLLSTAAPSGNTIYF,TGTGCCATCAGTCTACTTTCGACCGCCGCTCCTTCTGGAAACACCATATATTTT
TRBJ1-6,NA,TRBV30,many,CAWSVQDKSSYNSPLHF,TGTGCCTGGAGTGTCCAGGACAAGAGCTCCTATAATTCACCCCTCCACTTT
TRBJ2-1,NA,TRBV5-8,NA,CASSREGNEQFF,TGTGCCAGCAGCCGAGAGGGTAATGAGCAGTTCTTC
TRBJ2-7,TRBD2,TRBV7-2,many,CASSFGLAGGEQYF,TGTGCCAGCAGCTTCGGACTAGCGGGAGGGGAGCAGTACTTC
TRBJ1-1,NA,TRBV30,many,CAWSYARAGMNTEAFF,TGTGCCTGGAGTTATGCCCGGGCAGGGATGAACACTGAAGCTTTCTTT
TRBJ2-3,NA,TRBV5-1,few,CASSLEGAHTDTQYF,TGCGCCAGCAGCTTGGAAGGGGCCCACACAGATACGCAGTATTTT
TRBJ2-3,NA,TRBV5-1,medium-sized,CASSLSAPTDTQYF,TGCGCCAGCAGCTTGTCGGCGCCCACAGATACGCAGTATTTT
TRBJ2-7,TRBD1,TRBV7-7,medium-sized,CASSLVGPDRARESYEQYF,TGTGCCAGCAGCTTAGTGGGCCCGGACAGGGCTAGGGAGAGCTACGAGCAGTACTTC
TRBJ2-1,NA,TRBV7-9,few,CASSWTATYNEQFF,TGTGCCAGCAGCTGGACTGCTACCTACAATGAGCAGTTCTTC
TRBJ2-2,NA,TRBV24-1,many,CATSDFPTSYGGELFF,TGTGCCACCAGTGATTTTCCGACCTCCTACGGCGGGGAGCTGTTTTTT
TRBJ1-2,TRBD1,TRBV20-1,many,CSAHPPTGATNYGDTF,TGCAGTGCACATCCGCCGACAGGGGCGACTAACTATGGCGACACCTTC
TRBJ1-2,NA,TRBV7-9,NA,CASSLAQGCGGYTF,TGTGCCAGCAGCTTAGCGCAGGGTTGTGGAGGCTACACCTTC
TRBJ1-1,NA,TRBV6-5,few,CASIAPRGTEAFF,TGTGCCAGCATTGCCCCCCGTGGAACTGAAGCTTTCTTT
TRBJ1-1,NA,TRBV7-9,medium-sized,CASSYPPDSLYTEAFF,TGTGCCAGCAGCTATCCTCCCGACAGCCTTTACACTGAAGCTTTCTTT
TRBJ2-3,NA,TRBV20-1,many,CSFLRGGTDTQYF,TGCAGCTTCCTTAGAGGCGGCACAGATACGCAGTATTTT
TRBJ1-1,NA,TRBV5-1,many,CASSLSLNSMNTEAFF,TGCGCCAGCAGCTTGAGTTTGAACAGCATGAACACTGAAGCTTTCTTT
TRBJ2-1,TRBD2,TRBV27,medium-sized,CASSLNLAGGSNEQFF,TGTGCCAGCAGTTTAAACCTAGCGGGAGGATCTAATGAGCAGTTCTTC
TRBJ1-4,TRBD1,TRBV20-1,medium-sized,CSATSGQDWDEKLFF,TGCAGTGCTACCTCGGGACAGGATTGGGATGAAAAACTGTTTTTT
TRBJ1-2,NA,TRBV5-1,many,CASSLTGSGYTF,TGCGCCAGCAGCTTGACAGGTAGCGGCTACACCTTC
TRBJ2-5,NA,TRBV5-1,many,CASSLYGKETQYF,TGCGCCAGCAGCTTGTACGGGAAAGAGACCCAGTACTTC
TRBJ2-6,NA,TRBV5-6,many,CASSLVPGAGANVLTF,TGTGCCAGCAGCTTGGTTCCGGGAGCTGGGGCCAACGTCCTGACTTTC
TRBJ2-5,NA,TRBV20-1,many,CSAPQGRSRDVWETQYF,TGCAGTGCTCCCCAAGGGAGGAGCCGCGATGTTTGGGAGACCCAGTACTTC
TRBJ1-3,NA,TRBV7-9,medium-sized,CASSLRGTMNSRRNTIYF,TGTGCCAGCAGCCTCCGGGGGACAATGAATAGCAGGCGAAACACCATATATTTT
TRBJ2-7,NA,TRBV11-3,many,CASSLPNSRGQYF,TGTGCCAGCAGCTTGCCCAATTCCCGGGGGCAGTACTTC
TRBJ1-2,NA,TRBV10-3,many,CAISESGPRGGYTF,TGTGCCATCAGTGAGTCCGGCCCCAGAGGAGGCTACACCTTC
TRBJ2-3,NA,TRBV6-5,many,CASSYSSGTDTQYF,TGTGCCAGCAGTTACTCGTCGGGAACAGATACGCAGTATTTT
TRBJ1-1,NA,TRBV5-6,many,CASSLMEGRGTEAFF,TGTGCCAGCAGTTTGATGGAGGGGCGAGGGACTGAAGCTTTCTTT
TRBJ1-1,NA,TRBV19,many,CASSLEGRTEAFF,TGTGCCAGTAGTTTGGAGGGCCGCACTGAAGCTTTCTTT
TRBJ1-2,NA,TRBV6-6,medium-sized,CASRTYGVNYGYTF,TGTGCCAGCAGGACATACGGAGTCAACTATGGCTACACCTTC
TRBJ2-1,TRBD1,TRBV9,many,CASSETGGYNEQFF,TGTGCCAGCAGCGAGACAGGGGGGTACAATGAGCAGTTCTTC
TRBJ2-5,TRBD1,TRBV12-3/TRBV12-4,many,CASSLGTGRETQYF,TGTGCCAGCAGTCTGGGGACAGGGAGGGAGACCCAGTACTTC
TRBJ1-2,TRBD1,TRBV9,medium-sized,CASSKWDRYYGYTF,TGTGCCAGCAGCAAGTGGGACAGGTATTATGGCTACACCTTC
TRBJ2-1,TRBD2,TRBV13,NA,CASSFPSGRNEQFF,TGTGCCAGCAGCTTCCCCTCCGGGAGGAATGAGCAGTTCTTC
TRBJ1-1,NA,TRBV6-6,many,CASWDTRNTEAFF,TGTGCCAGCTGGGACACTAGAAACACTGAAGCTTTCTTT
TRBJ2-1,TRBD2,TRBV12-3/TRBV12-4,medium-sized,CASSLTGGPYNEQFF,TGTGCCAGCAGTTTGACGGGGGGGCCCTACAATGAGCAGTTCTTC